The 27 T cell receptor beta chains reported below all come from one sample, sequenced in a study of cytomegalovirus exposure and HLA in healthy donors. The assay was immunoSEQ multiplex PCR, and TCRdb's table has in-frame clones only and misses some. The sample has tens of thousands of clones, about 89% seen once. Material: PBMCs. The receptors come from a young woman in good health and CMV-seronegative.

The J gene is TRBJ2-1, the V gene TRBV9; D gene unclear. Germline loops: CDR1 SGDLS, CDR2 YYNGEE. This CDR3 contains 16 residues. V dropped 0 bases and J dropped 0 bases, with 10 bases sitting between them. CDR3 region: CASSVGGLGSYNEQFF. CDR3 bases: TGTGCCAGCAGCGTAGGTGGGCTCGGCTCCTACAATGAGCAGTTCTTC. The whole variable domain, remainder taken from reference TRBV9 and TRBJ2-1, is DSGVTQTPKHLITATGQRVTLRCSPRSGDLSVYWYQQSLDQGLQFLIQYYNGEERAKGNILERFSAQQFPDLHSELNLSSLELGDSALYFCASSVGGLGSYNEQFFGPGTRLTVL.

V gene TRBV10-1 combines with J gene TRBJ2-7, with TRBD2 matching over 7 bases. The CDR3 extends over 13 amino acids. The trim removed 6 bases at V and 1 base at J, leaving 3 bases unmatched. The germline CDR1 and CDR2 sequences are WNHNN and SYGVQD (reference sequence). DNA of the CDR3: TGCGCCAGCAGCCCGGGGGGATCCTACGAGCAGTACTTC. Its translation: CASSPGGSYEQYF.

V and J are TRBV5-1 and TRBJ2-3; 9 bases line up with TRBD1. The CDR3 covers 14 residues. Losses at the gene ends were 5 bases for V and 3 bases for J; bases not matched to a gene: 4. Germline CDR1 SGHRS, CDR2 YFSETQ. CDR3 sequence (DNA): TGCGCCAGCAGGGGGGGGACAGGGACAGATACGCAGTATTTT. Its protein product is CASRGGTGTDTQYF.

The V call is TRBV5-1, the J call TRBJ2-7; 9 bases map to TRBD1. Germline trimming cut 4 bases from V and 1 base from J; bases unmatched to any gene: 9. The CDR3 is made up of 16 amino acids. Germline V gene sequence: CDR1 SGHRS, CDR2 YFSETQ. In DNA form, the CDR3 reads TGCGCCAGCAGCCGAATTATACAGGGGGCGTCCTACGAGCAGTACTTC. Its translation is CASSRIIQGASYEQYF.

V gene TRBV6-1 combines with J gene TRBJ2-3, with 8 positions matching TRBD1. Germline-derived CDR1 and CDR2 are MNHNS and SASEGT. This CDR3 is 14 amino acids long. Trimming removed 6 bases from V and 6 bases from J; junction bases left unmatched: 8. CDR3 sequence reads: CASSPVRGRDTQYF. In DNA, the CDR3 is TGTGCCAGCAGCCCGGTCAGGGGGCGCGATACGCAGTATTTT.

The V gene is TRBV29-1, the J gene TRBJ2-2, with TRBD2 matching 11 bases. The CDR3 is made up of 14 amino acids. The V and J ends lost 7 bases and 3 bases, in that order; junction bases with no gene match: 4. Germline values: CDR1 SQVTM, CDR2 ANQGSEA. The CDR3 region has the DNA TGCAGCGGCGGGACTAGCGGAGACACCGGGGAGCTGTTTTTT. This encodes CSGGTSGDTGELFF.

The sample holds one count of this clone. This chain connects TRBV5-6 to TRBJ2-7, with 10 positions matching TRBD1. The V and J ends lost 6 bases and 4 bases, in that order; junction bases with no gene match: 4. The CDR3 is 13 amino acids. Looked up from germline, CDR1 is SGHDT and CDR2 is YYEEEE. The CDR3 reads CASTRDRGYEQYF. In nucleotides, the CDR3 is TGTGCCAGCACCCGGGACAGGGGTTACGAGCAGTACTTC.

J is TRBJ2-2 and V is TRBV29-1; D not certain. Trimming removed 5 bases at V and 1 base at J, with 5 bases between. Germline lookup yields CDR1 SQVTM and CDR2 ANQGSEA. The CDR3 length is 12 residues. Here the CDR3 reads CSVLRNTGELFF. As DNA, the CDR3 is TGCAGCGTTCTTAGGAACACCGGGGAGCTGTTTTTT.

The chain carries TRBV20-1 and TRBJ2-3; weak D call: TRBD1 (6 bases). The germline CDR1 and CDR2 sequences are DFQATT and SNEGSKA (reference sequence). The CDR3 covers 11 residues. In DNA form, the CDR3 reads TGCGCCCTGGGGGCCACAGATACGCAGTATTTT. Protein: CALGATDTQYF.

This chain connects TRBV7-9 to TRBJ2-1; 7 bases agree with TRBD1. The CDR3 consists of 17 residues. V lost 5 bases, J lost 1 base, and 11 bases stayed unmatched. Per the germline V gene, CDR1 is SEHNR and CDR2 is FQNEAQ (reference sequence). Here the CDR3 reads CASSPRGHDKSYNEQFF. The CDR3, as DNA: TGTGCCAGCAGCCCGAGGGGGCACGACAAATCCTACAATGAGCAGTTCTTC.

The J gene is TRBJ1-2, the V gene TRBV6-5; a weak D match, TRBD1 (5 bases). Germline CDR1 and CDR2: MNHEY and SVGAGI. There are 13 residues in the CDR3. Trimming cost V 1 base and J 6 bases, with 9 bases left between them. DNA for the CDR3: TGTGCCAGCAGTTACTTTCCAGGGCATGGCTACACCTTC. Protein sequence: CASSYFPGHGYTF.

In the case of this clone: One end of the junction fails to match germline, which may point to a read error. This specimen includes other DNA sequences encoding the same CDR3. The chain employs TRBV27 and TRBJ2-6; 13 positions match TRBD2. This CDR3 has 18 residues. The V gene's germline CDR1 is MNHEY and CDR2 SMNVEV (reference sequence). CDR3 protein: CASSPTSGRAFGANVLTF. The CDR3 region has the DNA TGCGCCAGCAGTCCCACTAGCGGGAGGGCCTTTGGGGCCAACGTCCTGACTTTC.

CDR3 coding DNA: TGCAGCGCTGAGCAGACAGGGGATCTCGATGAGCAGTTCTTC. It yields the protein CSAEQTGDLDEQFF. The chain couples TRBV29-1 to TRBJ2-1, with 8 bases aligning to TRBD1. Germline CDR1 SQVTM, CDR2 ANQGSEA. The V gene end was trimmed by 7 bases and the J gene end by 8 bases; junction bases not matched to a gene: 13. CDR3 length: 14 residues.

The chain uses TRBV30 and TRBJ2-7, with 7 nucleotides matching TRBD1. The CDR3 is 13 amino acids. V shed 4 bases, J shed 1 base, and the junction held 4 bases outside the gene matches. The germline CDR1 and CDR2 sequences are GTSNPN and SVGIG (reference sequence). In DNA, the CDR3 is TGTGCCTGGAATCAACAGGGGTCCTACGAGCAGTACTTC. Amino acid sequence: CAWNQQGSYEQYF.

The chain combines TRBV5-1 with TRBJ1-2; 8 bases fit TRBD1. The V gene end was trimmed by 4 bases and the J gene end by 8 bases; junction bases not matched to a gene: 7. The CDR3 extends over 13 amino acids. CDR1 and CDR2 from the germline V gene are SGHRS and YFSETQ. CDR3 in amino acids: CASSPDRGGGYTF. CDR3 DNA: TGCGCCAGCAGCCCTGACAGGGGCGGGGGCTACACCTTC.

The rearrangement joins TRBV5-8 to TRBJ2-3; a weak D match, TRBD2 (5 bases). The CDR3 covers 14 residues. Germline assignment: CDR1 SGHTS and CDR2 YDEGEE. The V end lost 8 bases, the J end lost 4 bases, and 17 bases lay between the germline ends. The CDR3 DNA is TGTGCCAGTATAGCGTTTCTTTGGTCAGATACGCAGTATTTT. Translated, it gives CASIAFLWSDTQYF.

The chain carries TRBV2 and TRBJ2-2, with TRBD2 matching over 11 bases. J gave up 8 bases and V 0 bases, and 2 bases lay outside the gene matches. This CDR3 is built from 15 residues. Germline V gene data show CDR1 as SNHLY and CDR2 as FYNNEI. This CDR3 reads CASSEATSGRGELFF. The CDR3 DNA follows: TGTGCCAGCAGTGAAGCCACTAGCGGGAGAGGGGAGCTGTTTTTT.

The J gene is TRBJ2-7, the V gene TRBV6-1; D is unclear. V lost 0 bases and J 9 bases, leaving 9 bases between the germline ends. This CDR3 is 12 amino acids long. Germline CDR1 and CDR2: MNHNS and SASEGT. The CDR3 region has the DNA TGTGCCAGCAGTGAAGCGGCAGGTCGGCAGTACTTC. It yields the protein CASSEAAGRQYF.

The J gene is TRBJ2-5, the V gene TRBV19; 8 nucleotides match TRBD1. Unmatched junction bases numbered 12, after V lost 7 bases and J lost 5 bases. There are 15 residues in the CDR3. Germline V gene lookup returns CDR1 LNHDA and CDR2 SQIVND (reference sequence). The CDR3 region has the DNA TGTGCCAGTACCGTGCGGACAGGGCGAGGGGAGACCCAGTACTTC. It codes for CASTVRTGRGETQYF.

The chain employs TRBV30 and TRBJ1-2; D call uncertain. This CDR3 region has 11 residues. V was clipped by 3 bases and J by 4 bases, with 6 bases between them. Germline V gives CDR1 GTSNPN, CDR2 SVGIG (reference sequence). CDR3 in amino acids: CAWSVGYGYTF. DNA of the CDR3: TGTGCCTGGAGCGTCGGCTATGGCTACACCTTC.

The V gene is TRBV4-1, the J gene TRBJ1-3; TRBD1 might be the D (5 bases). Trimming took off 3 bases at V and 4 bases at J, with 19 bases between the two ends. The germline CDR1 and CDR2 sequences are MGHRA and YSYEKL. This CDR3 has 17 amino acids. CDR3 in DNA: TGCGCCAGCAGCCAGGGGGGGGGTCCGGGATTAGGAAACACCATATATTTT. Protein sequence: CASSQGGGPGLGNTIYF.

The chain couples TRBV27 to TRBJ1-2, with 7 bases aligning to TRBD1. Trimming at V came to 4 bases and at J to 4 bases, leaving 9 bases not matched to a gene. The CDR3 spans 15 residues. From germline, CDR1 is MNHEY and CDR2 SMNVEV (reference sequence). The CDR3 nucleotides are TGTGCCAGCAGTTCTGAGACAGGGTACACCTATGGCTACACCTTC. It yields the protein CASSSETGYTYGYTF.

The V and J genes are TRBV5-1 and TRBJ2-1, with TRBD2 matching over 12 bases. Germline CDR1 is SGHRS and CDR2 is YFSETQ. The CDR3 loop spans 16 amino acids. Trimming took 4 bases from V and 2 from J; bases not matched to a gene: 4. The CDR3 bases are TGCGCCAGCAGCGAGGGACTAGCGGGCCCCTACAATGAGCAGTTCTTC. Protein product: CASSEGLAGPYNEQFF. The full variable domain, its missing parts supplied by reference TRBV5-1 and TRBJ2-1, is KAGVTQTPRYLIKTRGQQVTLSCSPISGHRSVSWYQQTPGQGLQFLFEYFSETQRNKGNFPGRFSGRQFSNSRSEMNVSTLELGDSALYLCASSEGLAGPYNEQFFGPGTRLTVL.

This chain joins TRBV5-1 and TRBJ1-1, with D unresolved. The CDR3 is 12 amino acids. V was cut by 4 bases and J by 4 bases, with 8 bases left in between. Germline V gene lookup returns CDR1 SGHRS and CDR2 YFSETQ. CDR3 protein: CASSPYGTEAFF. DNA for the CDR3: TGCGCCAGCAGCCCCTACGGCACTGAAGCTTTCTTT.

This chain connects TRBV9 to TRBJ1-2; D gene unclear. Trimming stripped 4 bases from V and 2 bases from J, with 18 bases between. This CDR3 comprises 16 residues. Germline V gives CDR1 SGDLS, CDR2 YYNGEE. The CDR3 coding sequence is TGTGCCAGCAGCCCCCGAGCGGGGTTAGGGAACTATGGCTACACCTTC. It specifies CASSPRAGLGNYGYTF.

In this sample, this clone turned up once. The J gene is TRBJ2-5, the V gene TRBV6-5, with 12 bases lining up with TRBD2. V gave up 6 bases and J gave up 9 bases; unmatched junction bases: 8. Germline values: CDR1 MNHEY, CDR2 SVGAGI. The CDR3 has 14 amino acids. CDR3 coding DNA: TGTGCCAGCAGCTCGGGGCTAGCGGGGGGGCCCCAGTACTTC. Protein: CASSSGLAGGPQYF.

Details on this clone: The junction departs from the called germline gene at one end, perhaps through a read error. This chain joins TRBV6-1 and TRBJ2-1; 9 bases fit TRBD2. This CDR3 comprises 13 residues. Germline V gene sequence: CDR1 MNHNS, CDR2 SASEGT. The CDR3 DNA follows: TGTGCCAGCAGAGAAGCGGGAGGTAATGAGCAGTTCTTC. Encoded protein: CASREAGGNEQFF.